This record looks at one TCR beta chain sequence and its context. Its antigen target is currently unknown. Base qualities are not recorded, but no much larger clone differs from it by a single base. Per the germline V gene, LGHNA is the CDR1 and YSLEER is the CDR2. The CDR3 sequence holds 16 residues, the cysteine and phenylalanine included. CDR3 DNA only is kept here, 48 bases in frame from base 1. Deletion took 4 bases off V and 2 bases off J, with a span of 12 bases between the germline ends. This sample is drawn from a study of control samples from healthy donors and cancer patients (dated by TCRdb to the early 2020s). The library relied on the immunoSEQ multiplex PCR assay. TCRdb's version of the immuneACCESS table is confined to in-frame rearrangements and falls short of the full clone set. An unresolved V gene accounts for under half of the shortfall where checked; the remainder is of unknown origin. In this sample the table shows 110,000 or so clones, about nine tenths of which occur a single time. Together, the top ten hold 4.4% of the sample.

This clonotype was obtained from a human donor in good health. The donor label of this sample is uncertain. The sample comprised blood. The V and J genes are TRBV4-3 and TRBJ2-6, with a weak D call of TRBD2 (7 bases match). The nucleotide sequence is given as TGCGCCAGCAGCCGTGGGGGGGGCGCTGGGGCCAACGTCCTGACTTTC. It specifies CASSRGGGAGANVLTF.